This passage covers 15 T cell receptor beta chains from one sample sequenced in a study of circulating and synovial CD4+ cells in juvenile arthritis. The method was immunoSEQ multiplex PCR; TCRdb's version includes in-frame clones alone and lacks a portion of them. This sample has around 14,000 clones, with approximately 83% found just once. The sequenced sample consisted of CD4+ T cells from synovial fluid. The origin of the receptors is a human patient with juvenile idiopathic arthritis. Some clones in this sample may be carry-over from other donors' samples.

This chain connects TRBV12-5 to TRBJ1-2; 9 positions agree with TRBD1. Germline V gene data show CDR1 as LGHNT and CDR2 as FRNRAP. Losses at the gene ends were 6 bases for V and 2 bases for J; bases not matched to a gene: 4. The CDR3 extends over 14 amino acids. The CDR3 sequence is CASGPGTGNYGYTF. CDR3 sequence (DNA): TGTGCTAGTGGCCCCGGGACAGGGAACTATGGCTACACCTTC.

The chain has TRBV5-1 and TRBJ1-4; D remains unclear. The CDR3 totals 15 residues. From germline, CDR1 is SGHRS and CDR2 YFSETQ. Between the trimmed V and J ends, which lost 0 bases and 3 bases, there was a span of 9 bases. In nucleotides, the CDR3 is TGCGCCAGCAGCTTGGGGCCTGAGGCTAATGAAAAACTGTTTTTT. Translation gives CASSLGPEANEKLFF. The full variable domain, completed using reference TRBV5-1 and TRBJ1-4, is KAGVTQTPRYLIKTRGQQVTLSCSPISGHRSVSWYQQTPGQGLQFLFEYFSETQRNKGNFPGRFSGRQFSNSRSEMNVSTLELGDSALYLCASSLGPEANEKLFFGSGTQLSVL.

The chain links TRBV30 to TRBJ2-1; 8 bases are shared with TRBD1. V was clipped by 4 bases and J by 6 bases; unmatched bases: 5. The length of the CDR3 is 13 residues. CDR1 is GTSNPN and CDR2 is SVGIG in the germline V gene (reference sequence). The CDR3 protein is CAWIIQGVNEQFF. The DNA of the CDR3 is TGTGCCTGGATTATACAGGGGGTCAATGAGCAGTTCTTC.

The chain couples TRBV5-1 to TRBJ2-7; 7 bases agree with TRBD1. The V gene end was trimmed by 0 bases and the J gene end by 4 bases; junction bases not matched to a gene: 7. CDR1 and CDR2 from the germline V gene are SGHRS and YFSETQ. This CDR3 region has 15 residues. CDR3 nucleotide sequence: TGCGCCAGCAGCTTGGGGGGGACAGCCAAATACGAGCAGTACTTC. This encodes CASSLGGTAKYEQYF.

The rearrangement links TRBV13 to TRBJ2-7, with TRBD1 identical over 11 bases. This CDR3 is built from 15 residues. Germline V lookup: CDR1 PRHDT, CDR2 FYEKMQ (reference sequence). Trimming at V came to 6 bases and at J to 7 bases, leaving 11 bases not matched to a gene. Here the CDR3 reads CASRKGDRGTGEQYF. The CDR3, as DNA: TGTGCCAGCAGGAAGGGGGACAGGGGGACTGGGGAGCAGTACTTC.

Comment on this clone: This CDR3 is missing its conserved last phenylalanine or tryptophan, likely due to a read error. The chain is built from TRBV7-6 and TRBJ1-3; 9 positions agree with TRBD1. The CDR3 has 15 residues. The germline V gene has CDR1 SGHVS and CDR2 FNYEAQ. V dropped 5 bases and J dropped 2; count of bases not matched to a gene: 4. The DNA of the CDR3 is TGTGCCAGCAGCCTCCGGGACAGGGCTGGAAACACCATATATCTT. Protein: CASSLRDRAGNTIYL.

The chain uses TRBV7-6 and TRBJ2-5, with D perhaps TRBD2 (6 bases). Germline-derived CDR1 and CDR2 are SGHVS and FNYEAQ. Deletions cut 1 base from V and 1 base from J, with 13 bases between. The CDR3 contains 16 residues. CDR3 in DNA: TGTGCCAGCAGCTTAGTCCCTCGCGGGACCCAAGAGACCCAGTACTTC. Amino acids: CASSLVPRGTQETQYF.

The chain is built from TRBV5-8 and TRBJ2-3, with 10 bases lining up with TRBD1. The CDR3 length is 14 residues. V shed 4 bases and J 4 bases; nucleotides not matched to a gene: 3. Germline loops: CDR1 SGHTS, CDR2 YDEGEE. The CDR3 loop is CASSEGTGADTQYF. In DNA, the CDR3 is TGTGCCAGCAGCGAAGGGACAGGGGCAGATACGCAGTATTTT.

Here the CDR3 DNA reads TGTGCCAGCAAAGCCAACACTGAAGCTTTCTTT. Encoded protein: CASKANTEAFF. The J gene is TRBJ1-1, the V gene TRBV6-5, with D unclear. Per the germline V gene, CDR1 is MNHEY and CDR2 is SVGAGI. The CDR3 extends over 11 amino acids. Deletions cut 7 bases from V and 2 bases from J, with 5 bases between.

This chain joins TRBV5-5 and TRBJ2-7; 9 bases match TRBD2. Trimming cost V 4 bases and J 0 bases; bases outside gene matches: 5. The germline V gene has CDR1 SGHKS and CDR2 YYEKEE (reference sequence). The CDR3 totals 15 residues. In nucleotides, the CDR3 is TGTGCCAGCAGCCCTAGCGGGACCAGCTCCTACGAGCAGTACTTC. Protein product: CASSPSGTSSYEQYF.

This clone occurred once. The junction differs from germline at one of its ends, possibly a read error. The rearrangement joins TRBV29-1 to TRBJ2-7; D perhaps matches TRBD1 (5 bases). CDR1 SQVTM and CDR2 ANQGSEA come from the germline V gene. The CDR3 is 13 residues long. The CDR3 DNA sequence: TGCAGCGTTGCATTAGGGGTGGGCTACAAGCAGTACTTC. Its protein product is CSVALGVGYKQYF.

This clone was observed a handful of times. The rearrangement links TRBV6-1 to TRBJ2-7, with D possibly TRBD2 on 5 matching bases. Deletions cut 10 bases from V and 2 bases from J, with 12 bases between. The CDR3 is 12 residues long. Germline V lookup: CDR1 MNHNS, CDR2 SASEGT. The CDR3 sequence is CATSSSPYEQYV. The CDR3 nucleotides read TGTGCCACGTCCTCTAGCCCCTACGAGCAGTACGTC.

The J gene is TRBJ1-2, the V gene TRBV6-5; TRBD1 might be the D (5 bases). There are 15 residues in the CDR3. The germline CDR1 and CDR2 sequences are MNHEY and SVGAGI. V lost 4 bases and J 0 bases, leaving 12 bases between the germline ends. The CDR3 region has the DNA TGTGCCAGCAGTTCTCTACAGGCTTCTAACTATGGCTACACCTTC. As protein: CASSSLQASNYGYTF.

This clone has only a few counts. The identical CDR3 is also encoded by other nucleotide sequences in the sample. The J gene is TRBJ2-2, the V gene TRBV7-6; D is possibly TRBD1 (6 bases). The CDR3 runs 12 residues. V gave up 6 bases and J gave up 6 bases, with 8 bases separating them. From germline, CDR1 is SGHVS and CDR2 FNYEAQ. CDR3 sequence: CASRTGSGELFF. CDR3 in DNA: TGTGCCAGCAGAACAGGGTCCGGGGAGCTGTTTTTT.

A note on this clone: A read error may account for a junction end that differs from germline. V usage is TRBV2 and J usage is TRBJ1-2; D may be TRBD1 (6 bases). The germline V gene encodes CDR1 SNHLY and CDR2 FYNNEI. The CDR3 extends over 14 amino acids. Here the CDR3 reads CASSFDRNNCGYTF. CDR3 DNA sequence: TGTGCCAGCAGCTTCGACAGGAACAACTGTGGCTACACCTTC.